This TCR beta chain emerged from a study of T and B cells in COVID-19 patients. Each TRB amplification used roughly 240-550 ng of genomic DNA from blood. This CDR3 is 15 amino acids long. Germline CDR1 reads LNHDA; CDR2 reads SQIVND (reference sequence). V gave up 3 bases and J gave up 6 bases, with 17 bases separating them. BIOMED2 TRB-A/B primer pools were used in multiplex TRB PCR. TCRdb reprocessed the multiplex PCR reads via MiXCR and lists one record per CDR3 protein. Of more than 20,000 distinct CDR3 sequences detected, approximately 32% appear once; the ten largest clones hold 1.7%. This chain joins TRBV19 and TRBJ1-1; perhaps TRBD1 as D (5 bases). This clonotype was obtained from a human donor who had recovered from COVID-19. Source material: blood. In DNA form, the CDR3 reads TGTGCCAGTAGTATCCTTGACAGTGAATGGTCTGAAGCTTTCTTT. Its protein product is CASSILDSEWSEAFF.